The sequence of this T cell receptor (beta chain) was determined in a study of T cell repertoires in cytomegalovirus infection (dated by TCRdb to about 2019). Broadly, across the study: The peptide stimulations were aimed at well-studied HLA-B-restricted epitopes as well as recently identified HLA-C-restricted CMV epitopes, whose presentation resists viral immunomodulation. Donor HLA type was relevant to the analysis, as public TCR beta signatures indicated carriage of CMV infection together with the matching HLA type.

This sample's treatment or condition label indicates: in vitro stimulation with specific CMV peptide epitopes to enrich CMV-specific T cells. TCRdb lists the instrument as Illumina HiSeq 1500. Through fastp at Q25 and MiXCR, TCRdb rebuilt clones from the public reads, retaining in-frame beta chains. Rows are unified per CDR3 protein, each entry keeping the most common DNA and genes. The sample yields around 710,000 distinct CDR3 sequences; about 29% were counted once. The ten largest clones take up roughly 14% of the sample. This clonotype occurred a few times. Its antigen has not been determined. Base-call qualities are not available, and no considerably larger clone is one nucleotide away. The CDR3 runs 13 amino acids, cysteine and phenylalanine included. The read is trimmed to its CDR3 DNA, 39 bases read in frame from base 1. Deletion took 3 bases off V and 8 bases off J, with a span of 11 bases between the germline ends.

General findings and caveats noted by the study authors: Carriers of CMV infection plus the relevant HLA type were discriminated by the cumulative frequency of public TCR beta family members in the study cohort and in an independent 352-donor cohort. The ex vivo response was dominated by HLA-C-restricted CMV-specific TCR beta clonotypes, and the single most frequent clonotype in two of eight donors was supplied by these HLA-C-restricted clonotypes.

The specimen comprised cultured CD8+ T cells from PBMCs, sampled from culture after CMV antigen stimulation. The chain uses TRBV12-3 or TRBV12-4 and TRBJ2-4; confidence is insufficient to name the D gene. This TCR was recovered from a human donor in good health (CMV status not recorded). Some clones in this sample may be carry-over from other donors' samples. For the CDR3, the sequence is CASSLLDRDIQYF. The bases are TGTGCCAGCAGTTTGCTGGACCGGGACATTCAGTACTTC.